Below are 15 T cell receptor beta chains sequenced from a single sample in a study of blood T cells in healthy people across ages. A second PCR, run for about 7 to 11 cycles, used a sample-barcoded 5' primer plus a J-beta primer mix. A single record per CDR3 protein comes from TCRdb applying MiXCR to the 5' RACE reads. The data show hundreds of thousands of distinct CDR3 sequences, about 25% seen once. The same data also contributed to another study, on T cells of mothers and their children.

Input material: blood. The receptors stem from a boy aged 2-9 years in good health.

The chain employs TRBV20-1 and TRBJ1-5; D perhaps matches TRBD1 (5 bases). Germline V gene data show CDR1 as DFQATT and CDR2 as SNEGSKA (reference sequence). V lost 3 bases and J 0 bases, leaving 9 bases between the germline ends. The CDR3 contains 14 residues. CDR3 coding DNA: TGCAGTGCTAGTCAGGGTTCTAGCAATCAGCCCCAGCATTTT. It translates to CSASQGSSNQPQHF.

This chain links TRBV5-1 with TRBJ1-4; D call uncertain. CDR3 size: 15 residues. Germline V gives CDR1 SGHRS, CDR2 YFSETQ. V lost 1 base, J lost 5 bases, and 12 bases lay in between. CDR3 coding DNA: TGCGCCAGCAGCTTGTCGGCGGACGAGAATGAAAAACTGTTTTTT. Residues: CASSLSADENEKLFF.

The chain couples TRBV5-4 to TRBJ2-3; 8 bases agree with TRBD2. CDR3 size: 16 residues. Looked up from germline, CDR1 is SGHNT and CDR2 is YYREEE (reference sequence). Losses at the gene ends were 5 bases for V and 1 base for J; bases not matched to a gene: 9. Written as DNA, the CDR3 is TGTGCCAGCAGTCCCGGGGGAGCGGGGGGCACAGATACGCAGTATTTT. Amino acids: CASSPGGAGGTDTQYF.

This clonotype has at least ten counts. This chain joins TRBV28 and TRBJ2-7; 9 bases line up with TRBD1. With 5 bases clipped from V and 2 bases from J, the junction kept 7 bases outside the gene matches. The germline V gene encodes CDR1 MDHEN and CDR2 SYDVKM. The CDR3 has 15 amino acids. Here the CDR3 DNA reads TGTGCCAGCAGTCCCGGGACAGGGACCCCCTACGAGCAGTACTTC. This translates into CASSPGTGTPYEQYF.

A note on this clonotype: An end of the junction does not agree with germline; a read error may underlie this. This sequence joins TRBV10-2 and TRBJ2-5; 9 bases are shared with TRBD1. This CDR3 has 13 amino acids. Germline CDR1 is WSHSY and CDR2 is SAAADI. The CDR3 reads CASSPGQGGTRYF. The CDR3 nucleotides read TGCGCCAGCAGTCCGGGACAGGGAGGGACCCGGTACTTC.

J is TRBJ2-5 and V is TRBV12-3 or TRBV12-4; no definite D call. The CDR3 runs 12 residues. V dropped 6 bases and J dropped 1 base, with 6 bases sitting between them. Here the CDR3 reads CASRTLQETQYF. CDR3 coding DNA: TGTGCCAGCAGGACCCTCCAAGAGACCCAGTACTTC.

In regard to this clonotype: Germline and junction disagree at one end, which may indicate a read error. V and J are TRBV4-2 and TRBJ2-4, with 12 nucleotides matching TRBD1. Germline lookup yields CDR1 LGHNA and CDR2 YNFKEQ. The CDR3 totals 14 residues. In DNA, the CDR3 is TGTGCCAGCAGCCAAGAAGGGGACAGGGGGCCAGGGGACTTC. Translation: CASSQEGDRGPGDF.

Only a few counts were recorded for this clonotype. The J gene is TRBJ2-5, the V gene TRBV6-5; D is uncertain. This CDR3 has 14 residues. CDR1 is MNHEY and CDR2 is SVGAGI in the germline V gene. The V end was cut by 5 bases, the J end by 4 bases, with 14 bases between. The CDR3 coding sequence is TGTGCCAGCAGTCCCCGTTCGGCCTTAGAGACCCAGTACTTC. It codes for CASSPRSALETQYF.

This clonotype turned up a few times. The V and J genes are TRBV19 and TRBJ2-7; D is uncertain. Germline lookup yields CDR1 LNHDA and CDR2 SQIVND (reference sequence). CDR3 size: 13 residues. V was cut by 5 bases and J by 0 bases, with 8 bases left in between. This CDR3 reads CASSGAASYEQYF. As DNA, the CDR3 is TGTGCCAGTAGTGGAGCTGCCTCCTACGAGCAGTACTTC.

This chain links TRBV20-1 with TRBJ1-4; no firm D call. V was shortened by 6 bases and J by 1 base, with 15 bases between the two germline ends. Looked up from germline, CDR1 is DFQATT and CDR2 is SNEGSKA (reference sequence). CDR3 size: 15 residues. The CDR3 spells CSASEQHLTNEKLFF. DNA for the CDR3: TGCAGTGCGTCGGAGCAACACCTAACTAATGAAAAACTGTTTTTT.

This clonotype came up a few times. This chain joins TRBV6-1 and TRBJ2-7; TRBD1 matches at 7 bases. Germline trimming cut 4 bases from V and 1 base from J; bases unmatched to any gene: 10. The germline gives CDR1 MNHNS, CDR2 SASEGT. This CDR3 spans 16 amino acids. The CDR3, as DNA: TGTGCCAGCAGTGGAGGAAGGGGACAGATTTCCTACGAGCAGTACTTC. It specifies CASSGGRGQISYEQYF.

This clonotype came up a few times. This rearrangement joins TRBV19 to TRBJ2-5; 8 bases map to TRBD1. The J call may not be correct, given that the DNA end is closer to TRBJ2-1. This CDR3 is built from 13 residues. Germline V CDR1 and CDR2: LNHDA, SQIVND (reference sequence). CDR3: CASSITGGNEQFF. CDR3 nucleotide sequence: TGTGCCAGTAGTATAACAGGGGGTAATGAGCAGTTCTTC.

Only a few counts were recorded for this clonotype. This rearrangement joins TRBV6-6 to TRBJ1-6; D call uncertain. CDR3 size: 13 residues. V shed 0 bases and J shed 10 bases, with 7 bases lying between them. Germline CDR1 is MNHNY and CDR2 is SVGAGI (reference sequence). DNA of the CDR3: TGTGCCAGCAGTTACTCCAATGAGTCACCCCTCCACTTT. This encodes CASSYSNESPLHF.

In this sample, this clonotype turned up a few times. The chain is built from TRBV28 and TRBJ2-5, with D unresolved. CDR1 is MDHEN and CDR2 is SYDVKM in the germline V gene. V lost 2 bases to trimming and J lost 1 base, with 8 bases between them. The length of the CDR3 is 14 residues. The DNA for the CDR3 is TGTGCCAGCAGTTTAAGAGTAACCCAAGAGACCCAGTACTTC. This translates into CASSLRVTQETQYF.

This clonotype was counted only a few times. V is TRBV24-1 and J is TRBJ2-1; D is uncertain. The CDR3 is 12 residues long. In germline, CDR1 is KGHDR, CDR2 SFDVKD. V shed 4 bases and J shed 8 bases, with 8 bases lying between them. As DNA, the CDR3 is TGTGCCACCAGTGAAGATAACGATGAGCAGTTCTTC. Its translation is CATSEDNDEQFF.